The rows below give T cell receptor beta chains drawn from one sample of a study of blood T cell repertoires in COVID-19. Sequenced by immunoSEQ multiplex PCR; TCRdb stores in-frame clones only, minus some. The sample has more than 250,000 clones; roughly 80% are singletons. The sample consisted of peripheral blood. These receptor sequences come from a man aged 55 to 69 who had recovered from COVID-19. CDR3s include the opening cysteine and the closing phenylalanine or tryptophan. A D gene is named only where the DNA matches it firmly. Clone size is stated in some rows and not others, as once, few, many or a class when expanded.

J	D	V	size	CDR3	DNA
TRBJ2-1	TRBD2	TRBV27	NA	CASSFRDYDIKQFF	TGTGCCAGCAGTTTCCGGGACTACGATATTAAGCAGTTCTTC
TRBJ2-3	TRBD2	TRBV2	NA	CASSNPGLAGGVRDTQYF	TGTGCCAGCAGTAATCCGGGACTAGCGGGAGGGGTGAGAGATACGCAGTATTTT
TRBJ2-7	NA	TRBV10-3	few	CAIRETGNSYEQYF	TGTGCCATCAGAGAGACGGGGAACTCCTACGAGCAGTACTTC
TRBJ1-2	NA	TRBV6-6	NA	CASSTEVNYGYTF	TGTGCCAGCAGTACGGAGGTCAACTATGGCTACACCTTC
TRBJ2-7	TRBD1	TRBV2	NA	CASQPPGQFYEQYF	TGTGCCAGTCAACCGCCGGGACAGTTCTACGAGCAGTACTTC
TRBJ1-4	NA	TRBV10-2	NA	CASSESASARVEKLFF	TGCGCCAGCAGTGAGTCGGCCAGTGCGAGGGTTGAAAAACTGTTTTTT
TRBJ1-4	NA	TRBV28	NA	CASSRLTGTNEKLFF	TGTGCCAGCAGCCGACTGACGGGGACTAATGAAAAACTGTTTTTT
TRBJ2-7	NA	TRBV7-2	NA	CASSRPGSGVHEQYF	TGTGCCAGCAGCCGCCCGGGGTCGGGGGTCCACGAGCAGTACTTC
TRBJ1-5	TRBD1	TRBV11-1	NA	CASSSGTGGQPQHF	TGTGCCAGCAGCTCCGGGACAGGAGGGCAGCCCCAGCATTTT
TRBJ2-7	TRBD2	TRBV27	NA	CASKTGLAPYEQYF	TGTGCCAGCAAAACGGGACTAGCTCCCTACGAGCAGTACTTC
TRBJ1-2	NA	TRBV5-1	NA	CASSLVAGNYGYTF	TGCGCCAGCAGCTTGGTTGCAGGGAACTATGGCTACACCTTC
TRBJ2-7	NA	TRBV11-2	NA	CASSLDPGVKGEQYF	TGTGCCAGCAGCTTAGATCCGGGAGTGAAGGGCGAGCAGTACTTC
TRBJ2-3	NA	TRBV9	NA	CASSVEGIGTDTQYF	TGTGCCAGCAGCGTAGAGGGGATTGGGACAGATACGCAGTATTTT
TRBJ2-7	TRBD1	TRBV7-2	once	CASSSRDSGSYEQYF	TGTGCCAGCAGCTCCCGGGACAGCGGCTCCTACGAGCAGTACTTC
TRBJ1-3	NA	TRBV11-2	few	CASSPPAGTIYF	TGTGCCAGCAGCCCGCCAGCGGGCACCATATATTTT
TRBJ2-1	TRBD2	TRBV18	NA	CASSPSSGRVNEQFF	TGTGCCAGCTCACCCTCTAGCGGGAGGGTGAATGAGCAGTTCTTC
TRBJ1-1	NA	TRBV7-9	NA	CASSPRRGGTEAFF	TGTGCCAGCAGCCCACGGAGGGGGGGGACTGAAGCTTTCTTT
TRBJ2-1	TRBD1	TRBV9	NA	CASSPRQGRDNEQFF	TGTGCCAGCAGCCCCCGACAGGGACGGGACAATGAGCAGTTCTTC
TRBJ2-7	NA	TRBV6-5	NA	CASRALLYEQYF	TGTGCCAGCAGAGCCCTCCTCTACGAACAGTACTTC
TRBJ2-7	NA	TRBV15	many	CATSRDPTYEQYF	TGTGCCACCAGCAGAGATCCTACCTACGAGCAGTACTTC
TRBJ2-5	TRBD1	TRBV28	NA	CASNLGDRGQTQYF	TGTGCCAGCAACCTTGGCGACAGGGGCCAGACCCAGTACTTC
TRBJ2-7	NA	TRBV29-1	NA	CSVGPPAKVVCTLGHYEQYF	TGCAGCGTTGGCCCACCGGCAAAAGTTGTCTGCACGCTAGGACACTACGAGCAGTACTTC
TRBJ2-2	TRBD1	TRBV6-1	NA	CASSERDRGDTGELFF	TGTGCCAGCAGTGAAAGGGACAGGGGGGACACCGGGGAGCTGTTTTTT
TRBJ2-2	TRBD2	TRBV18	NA	CASSRTSGNTGELFF	TGTGCCAGCTCACGGACTAGCGGTAACACCGGGGAGCTGTTTTTT
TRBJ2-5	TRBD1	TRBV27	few	CASTLSWDSQTQYF	TGTGCCAGCACCCTTTCGTGGGACAGTCAGACCCAGTACTTC
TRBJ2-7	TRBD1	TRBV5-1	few	CASSPQPGQASYEQYF	TGCGCCAGCAGCCCTCAACCGGGACAGGCCTCCTACGAGCAGTACTTC
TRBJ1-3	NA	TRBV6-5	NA	CATLNRAGNTIYF	TGTGCCACCCTAAACAGGGCTGGAAACACCATATATTTT
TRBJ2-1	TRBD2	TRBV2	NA	CASSSSGSFGNEQFF	TGTGCCAGCAGTTCTAGCGGGAGTTTTGGCAATGAGCAGTTCTTC